This passage covers 30 T cell receptor beta chains from one sample sequenced in a study of post-analysis software for immune sequencing data. Study observations and caveats: In patients, five or six TRBV segments were more frequent than in controls, with TRBV5-6, TRBV5-1 and TRBV20-1 among them.

The TCR beta cDNA libraries contained unique molecular identifiers. TCRdb re-called the PCR reads through MiXCR, storing one row per CDR3 protein. The sample has about 540,000 distinct CDR3 sequences; 30% to 40% are singletons. Antigens for these TCRs are unknown. The specimen sequenced was blood. Receptors originate from a girl between 2 and 17 years old with multiple sclerosis.

This sequence joins TRBV20-1 and TRBJ2-5; maybe TRBD1 (6 bases). CDR3 length equals 15 residues. Between the trimmed V and J ends, which lost 0 bases and 1 base, there was a span of 12 bases. Germline assignment: CDR1 DFQATT and CDR2 SNEGSKA (reference sequence). The CDR3 region has the DNA TGCAGTGCTAGAGATTACATAGGGGGCCAAGAGACCCAGTACTTC. Amino acid sequence: CSARDYIGGQETQYF.

The CDR3 sequence is CASGTHRGPNQPQHF. CDR3 bases: TGTGCCAGCGGGACCCACAGGGGACCCAATCAGCCCCAGCATTTT. The J gene is TRBJ1-5, the V gene TRBV6-5; TRBD1 agrees at 7 bases. This CDR3 region has 15 residues. Per the germline V gene, CDR1 is MNHEY and CDR2 is SVGAGI. V lost 8 bases to trimming and J lost 3 bases; unmatched junction nucleotides: 10.

This clonotype was picked up a small number of times. The chain links TRBV7-6 to TRBJ1-4; D perhaps matches TRBD1 (6 bases). The ends were cut back, 1 base at V and 5 bases at J, with 20 bases in the middle. The V gene's germline CDR1 is SGHVS and CDR2 FNYEAQ. There are 18 residues in the CDR3. CDR3 loop: CASSLEPVEDRTNEKLFF. In DNA form, the CDR3 reads TGTGCCAGCAGCTTAGAGCCAGTCGAAGACAGGACAAATGAAAAACTGTTTTTT.

The V and J genes are TRBV7-8 and TRBJ2-7, with D possibly being TRBD2 (6 bases). CDR1 SGHVS and CDR2 FQNEAQ come from the germline V gene. The CDR3 has 15 residues. Trimming removed 5 bases from V and 5 bases from J, with 19 bases in between. The CDR3 DNA follows: TGTGCCAGCAGCCCAGATCTCGGGGGACGCAACGAGCAGTACTTC. It encodes CASSPDLGGRNEQYF.

J is TRBJ2-7 and V is TRBV4-1; TRBD2 matches 8 bases. The CDR3 spans 14 residues. V lost 1 base, J lost 2 bases, and 1 base stayed unmatched. Germline CDR1 reads MGHRA; CDR2 reads YSYEKL. The DNA for the CDR3 is TGCGCCAGCAGCCAAGCGGGACTAGCCTACGAGCAGTACTTC. This gives the protein CASSQAGLAYEQYF.

This chain links TRBV5-1 with TRBJ1-6, with TRBD1 identical over 7 bases. V lost 3 bases and J lost 8; bases outside the gene matches: 5. Germline loops: CDR1 SGHRS, CDR2 YFSETQ. The CDR3 runs 14 residues. The CDR3 reads CASSSTGQDSPLHF. Written as DNA, the CDR3 is TGCGCCAGCAGCTCGACAGGGCAGGATTCACCCCTCCACTTT.

V gene TRBV6-6 combines with J gene TRBJ1-2; 10 bases match TRBD1. Germline trimming cut 7 bases from V and 7 bases from J; bases unmatched to any gene: 15. Germline V CDR1 and CDR2: MNHNY, SVGAGI (reference sequence). The CDR3 is 16 amino acids. The CDR3 sequence is CASTRSPGQGSGGYTF. The DNA of the CDR3 is TGTGCCAGCACCCGGAGTCCGGGACAGGGGTCTGGTGGCTACACCTTC.

The chain combines TRBV10-3 with TRBJ1-4; 7 nucleotides line up with TRBD1. Germline values: CDR1 ENHRY, CDR2 SYGVKD. The CDR3 contains 14 residues. Losses at the gene ends were 6 bases for V and 8 bases for J; bases not matched to a gene: 9. This chain's CDR3 is CAIRETTGQEKLFF. The CDR3, as DNA: TGTGCCATCAGGGAAACGACAGGGCAAGAAAAACTGTTTTTT.

The J gene is TRBJ2-1, the V gene TRBV12-3 or TRBV12-4, with D perhaps matching TRBD1 (5 bases). The CDR3 loop spans 14 amino acids. The germline V and J ends were trimmed by 1 base and 10 bases, with 14 bases remaining between them. Here the CDR3 reads CASSLDSGMGEQFF. The CDR3 DNA is TGTGCCAGCAGTTTAGATTCAGGGATGGGGGAGCAGTTCTTC.

This clonotype showed up many times. The chain is built from TRBV12-3 or TRBV12-4 and TRBJ1-2; TRBD1 matches 7 bases. This CDR3 is 12 amino acids long. V lost 6 bases to trimming and J lost 7 bases; unmatched junction nucleotides: 5. CDR3 DNA sequence: TGTGCCAGCAGCCTTGACAGGGTTGGCTACACCTTC. This codes for CASSLDRVGYTF.

The rearrangement uses TRBV12-3 or TRBV12-4 and TRBJ2-1, with D tentatively TRBD2 (7 bases). CDR3 length: 14 residues. Trimming pared 7 bases from V and 7 bases from J, leaving 17 bases between. CDR3: CASKGGHPGNEQFF. The CDR3 DNA is TGTGCCAGCAAGGGGGGGCATCCCGGGAATGAGCAGTTCTTC.

Only a few counts were recorded for this clonotype. The gene calls are TRBV20-1 and TRBJ1-2, with D hard to call. The CDR3 is made up of 16 amino acids. Germline values: CDR1 DFQATT, CDR2 SNEGSKA (reference sequence). V shed 5 bases and J shed 6 bases, with 25 bases lying between them. CDR3 nucleotides: TGCAGTGCTCCACCGACCGGGGAAGTTTGGGTGGATGGCTACACCTTC. Residues: CSAPPTGEVWVDGYTF.

This clonotype appeared once. The V and J genes are TRBV12-3 or TRBV12-4 and TRBJ2-7; 8 nucleotides line up with TRBD2. With the DNA end fitting TRBJ2-5 better, the J assignment may be wrong. The CDR3 spans 15 residues. The CDR3 loop reads CASSLKSGRSETQYF. The CDR3 DNA reads TGTGCCAGCAGTCTCAAAAGCGGGAGATCGGAGACCCAGTACTTC.

This clonotype was seen a handful of times. This chain connects TRBV12-3 or TRBV12-4 to TRBJ1-2; TRBD1 agrees at 9 bases. The junction had 6 bases not matched to a gene; V was cut back by 7 bases and J by 6 bases. The CDR3 runs 13 residues. Here the CDR3 reads CASTGQGMDGYTF. CDR3 nucleotides: TGTGCCAGCACAGGACAGGGGATGGATGGCTACACCTTC.

V usage is TRBV4-1 and J usage is TRBJ2-3, with 8 bases identical to TRBD2. V gave up 2 bases and J gave up 0 bases; unmatched junction bases: 4. The CDR3 contains 16 residues. Germline values: CDR1 MGHRA, CDR2 YSYEKL. The CDR3 is CASSQLGGASTDTQYF. The CDR3 region has the DNA TGCGCCAGCAGCCAACTCGGGGGGGCGAGCACAGATACGCAGTATTTT.

This sequence joins TRBV7-2 and TRBJ1-2; D might be TRBD1 (5 bases). V lost 7 bases, J lost 1 base, and 13 bases lay in between. The CDR3 is 14 residues long. Germline lookup yields CDR1 SGHTA and CDR2 FQGNSA. CDR3 amino acids: CASTPRGGNYGYTF. The CDR3 DNA sequence: TGTGCCAGCACCCCTCGGGGCGGTAACTATGGCTACACCTTC.

This clonotype was seen more than once but under ten times. The V and J genes are TRBV6-5 and TRBJ2-5; 7 positions agree with TRBD1. V trimming: 5 bases; J trimming: 3 bases; junction bases outside the gene matches: 6. CDR3 length equals 14 residues. Germline-derived CDR1 and CDR2 are MNHEY and SVGAGI. The CDR3 nucleotides are TGTGCCAGCAGTGTGACAGGGTGGGAAGAGACCCAGTACTTC. This sequence encodes CASSVTGWEETQYF.

The chain combines TRBV20-1 with TRBJ1-2; D gene uncertain. Germline CDR1 reads DFQATT; CDR2 reads SNEGSKA (reference sequence). The CDR3 runs to 13 residues. Trimming removed 3 bases from V and 8 bases from J, with 16 bases in between. DNA of the CDR3: TGCAGTGCTAGCTTAGGAATCCTGGGGGGCTACACCTTC. Its protein is CSASLGILGGYTF.

The CDR3 loop is CATSKRGPSSYNEQFF. CDR3 in DNA: TGTGCCACCAGCAAGCGGGGGCCTAGCTCCTACAATGAGCAGTTCTTC. The V call is TRBV15, the J call TRBJ2-1; 8 positions match TRBD2. This CDR3 spans 16 amino acids. V trimming: 4 bases; J trimming: 0 bases; junction bases outside the gene matches: 5. The germline V gene has CDR1 LNHNV and CDR2 YYDKDF (reference sequence).

In this sample, this clonotype turned up a few times. This chain links TRBV10-3 with TRBJ2-7; weak D call: TRBD1 (5 bases). Germline V lookup: CDR1 ENHRY, CDR2 SYGVKD. The CDR3 extends over 15 amino acids. V was clipped by 3 bases and J by 0 bases, with 12 bases between them. The CDR3 spells CAISERGRSSYEQYF. CDR3 nucleotide sequence: TGTGCCATCAGTGAAAGGGGAAGAAGCTCCTACGAGCAGTACTTC.

The rearrangement uses TRBV9 and TRBJ2-3; tentative D call: TRBD1 (6 bases). The CDR3 is 14 residues long. The V gene's germline CDR1 is SGDLS and CDR2 YYNGEE. The V end was cut by 5 bases, the J end by 6 bases, with 16 bases between. CDR3 nucleotide sequence: TGTGCCAGCAGAAGTAACCTGCAGGGGGATACGCAGTATTTT. Amino acid sequence: CASRSNLQGDTQYF.

The chain combines TRBV5-6 with TRBJ2-5; no clear D. From germline, CDR1 is SGHDT and CDR2 YYEEEE. There are 13 residues in the CDR3. V was cut by 4 bases and J by 5 bases, with 12 bases left in between. Here the CDR3 reads CASSASLWETQYF. The CDR3 coding sequence is TGTGCCAGCAGCGCGTCATTGTGGGAGACCCAGTACTTC.

This clonotype was counted only a few times. The chain has TRBV4-1 and TRBJ2-1, with 8 nucleotides matching TRBD2. This CDR3 spans 17 amino acids. Per the germline V gene, CDR1 is MGHRA and CDR2 is YSYEKL. J was trimmed by 1 base and V by 0 bases; bases with no gene match: 5. In DNA, the CDR3 is TGCGCCAGCAGCCAAGACGGTGGCGGGGGGTCCTACAATGAGCAGTTCTTC. Translation gives CASSQDGGGGSYNEQFF.

The genes are TRBV5-1 and TRBJ2-1; TRBD2 is a possible D gene (6 bases). The CDR3 runs to 13 residues. Germline V lookup: CDR1 SGHRS, CDR2 YFSETQ. Trimming left V 1 base short and J 9 bases short, with 11 bases between. This CDR3 is CASSLSQGLEQFF. CDR3 DNA: TGCGCCAGCAGCTTGTCTCAGGGACTTGAGCAGTTCTTC.

This clonotype was observed a single time. This chain's CDR3 is CSARDRRFDTGELFF. CDR3 coding DNA: TGCAGTGCTAGAGATCGTAGGTTCGACACCGGGGAGCTGTTTTTT. The rearrangement joins TRBV20-1 to TRBJ2-2; no firm D call. The CDR3 extends over 15 amino acids. V was shortened by 0 bases and J by 3 bases, with 11 bases between the two germline ends. The V gene's germline CDR1 is DFQATT and CDR2 SNEGSKA (reference sequence).

The sample holds a few counts of this clonotype. This chain uses TRBV15 with TRBJ1-1; the D gene is possibly TRBD1 (5 bases). V dropped 8 bases and J dropped 3 bases, with 13 bases sitting between them. CDR1 is LNHNV, CDR2 YYDKDF, per germline (reference sequence). The CDR3 contains 13 residues. CDR3 residues: CATRVEGDTEAFF. The CDR3 DNA reads as TGTGCCACCCGAGTTGAAGGGGACACTGAAGCTTTCTTT.

The gene calls are TRBV15 and TRBJ1-1, with 7 bases aligning to TRBD1. The CDR3 loop spans 14 amino acids. J was trimmed by 5 bases and V by 1 base; bases with no gene match: 4. Germline CDR1 and CDR2: LNHNV and YYDKDF (reference sequence). CDR3 residues: CATSRGIQGTEAFF. The CDR3 DNA sequence: TGTGCCACCAGCAGAGGGATACAGGGGACTGAAGCTTTCTTT. The full variable domain, in which reference TRBV15 and TRBJ1-1 provide the parts outside the CDR3, is DAMVIQNPRYQVTQFGKPVTLSCSQTLNHNVMYWYQQKSSQAPKLLFHYYDKDFNNEADTPDNFQSRRPNTSFCFLDIRSPGLGDTAMYLCATSRGIQGTEAFFGQGTRLTVV.

In its sample, this clonotype was seen many times. The chain carries TRBV12-3 or TRBV12-4 and TRBJ2-7, with 9 bases matching TRBD2. This CDR3 has 14 amino acids. Germline trimming cut 3 bases from V and 3 bases from J; bases unmatched to any gene: 3. The CDR3 coding sequence is TGTGCCAGCAGTTTCCGTAGCGGGGGCTACGAGCAGTACTTC. As protein: CASSFRSGGYEQYF.

This clonotype was recorded a few times. This chain joins TRBV11-3 and TRBJ2-1; D remains unclear. The CDR3 extends over 15 amino acids. Trimming removed 3 bases at V and 8 bases at J, with 17 bases between. Germline V CDR1 and CDR2: SGHNT, YENEEA. DNA for the CDR3: TGTGCCAGCAGCTTGCAATCTGGACCCCGGGATGAGCAGTTCTTC. Translation gives CASSLQSGPRDEQFF.

The chain has TRBV3-1 and TRBJ2-5, with TRBD2 matching 10 bases. The germline CDR1 and CDR2 sequences are LGHDT and YNNKEL (reference sequence). J lost 2 bases, V lost 4 bases, and 7 bases had no gene match. The CDR3 sequence is 16 residues long. The CDR3 is CASSPGLAGVQETQYF. CDR3 bases: TGTGCCAGCAGCCCCGGGCTAGCGGGGGTTCAAGAGACCCAGTACTTC.